One and the same sample provided the 14 T cell receptor beta chains below, sequenced in a study of blood T cell repertoires in COVID-19 (dated by TCRdb to 2020 to 2022). Libraries were prepared through the immunoSEQ multiplex PCR assay. This is the immuneACCESS table as TCRdb keeps it, with only in-frame sequences that have V and J called. A part of the clones is gone; compared with another copy, unresolved V genes explain less than half, and the rest is unexplained. In all, the sample holds a few hundred thousand clones, and around 88% of those were seen once. 6% to 7% of the sample belongs to the ten largest clones. Source material: PBMCs or T cells enriched from blood (not recorded which). These receptors were taken from a middle-aged woman who had recovered from COVID-19.

The J gene is TRBJ1-6, the V gene TRBV18, with TRBD1 matching 8 bases. The CDR3 contains 16 residues. Germline V gene lookup returns CDR1 KGHSH and CDR2 LQKENI. V lost 2 bases, J lost 7 bases, and 7 bases stayed unmatched. In DNA, the CDR3 is TGTGCCAGCTCACCAATCGGACAGGGAGGGAATTCACCCCTCCACTTT. Its protein is CASSPIGQGGNSPLHF. Based on the CDR3 plus reference TRBV18 and TRBJ1-6, the full variable domain is NAGVMQNPRHLVRRRGQEARLRCSPMKGHSHVYWYRQLPEEGLKFMVYLQKENIIDESGMPKERFSAEFPKEGPSILRIQQVVRGDSAAYFCASSPIGQGGNSPLHFGNGTRLTVT.

This clone came up once. V and J are TRBV29-1 and TRBJ2-5; D perhaps matches TRBD1 (6 bases). Trimming removed 3 bases from V and 5 bases from J, with 16 bases in between. CDR3 length: 14 amino acids. Germline CDR1 and CDR2: SQVTM and ANQGSEA. The CDR3 reads CSVDATGYPETQYF. The CDR3 DNA reads as TGCAGCGTTGATGCAACAGGGTATCCGGAGACCCAGTACTTC.

The chain employs TRBV7-2 and TRBJ2-7; weak D call: TRBD2 (6 bases). The CDR3 spans 16 residues. The V gene's germline CDR1 is SGHTA and CDR2 FQGNSA. Between the trimmed V and J ends, which lost 0 bases and 1 base, there was a span of 13 bases. CDR3 protein: CASSLAGGASSYEQYF. The CDR3 DNA sequence: TGTGCCAGCAGCTTAGCAGGAGGGGCGAGTTCCTACGAGCAGTACTTC.

In the case of this clone: A junction boundary mismatches the germline segment, possibly from a read error. The genes are TRBV4-3 and TRBJ2-1, with TRBD2 matching over 12 bases. The germline V gene encodes CDR1 LGHNA and CDR2 YSLEER. The CDR3 covers 12 residues. The chain's CDR3 is CASSQASGRALF. The CDR3 DNA reads TGCGCCAGCAGCCAAGCTAGCGGGAGGGCGCTCTTC.

The chain is built from TRBV7-9 and TRBJ1-3, with 7 bases that match TRBD1. The junction had 5 bases not matched to a gene; V was cut back by 4 bases and J by 8 bases. The CDR3 covers 13 residues. CDR1 is SEHNR and CDR2 is FQNEAQ in the germline V gene (reference sequence). Here the CDR3 reads CASSSDRFHTIYF. The CDR3 DNA is TGTGCCAGCAGCTCGGACAGGTTTCACACCATATATTTT.

This clone was detected only once. This sequence joins TRBV18 and TRBJ2-1; 14 bases line up with TRBD2. The CDR3 extends over 19 amino acids. V lost 3 bases, J lost 4 bases, and 11 bases stayed unmatched. CDR1 is KGHSH, CDR2 LQKENI, per germline. In DNA form, the CDR3 reads TGTGCCAGCTCACCCCCCTCTAGGGGACTAGCGGGAGTTTACAATGAGCAGTTCTTC. Translation gives CASSPPSRGLAGVYNEQFF. Full variable domain (rest looked up from reference TRBV18 and TRBJ2-1): NAGVMQNPRHLVRRRGQEARLRCSPMKGHSHVYWYRQLPEEGLKFMVYLQKENIIDESGMPKERFSAEFPKEGPSILRIQQVVRGDSAAYFCASSPPSRGLAGVYNEQFFGPGTRLTVL.

This clone has more than one count but fewer than ten. This chain uses TRBV25-1 with TRBJ2-2; D is perhaps TRBD1 (5 bases). This CDR3 comprises 13 residues. Germline V gene data show CDR1 as MGHDK and CDR2 as SYGVNS. Deletions cut 6 bases from V and 6 bases from J, with 11 bases between. The DNA for the CDR3 is TGTGCCAGCAGATCTTGGGGCCCCGGGGAGCTGTTTTTT. This encodes CASRSWGPGELFF. Complete variable domain (other parts from reference TRBV25-1 and TRBJ2-2): EADIYQTPRYLVIGTGKKITLECSQTMGHDKMYWYQQDPGMELHLIHYSYGVNSTEKGDLSSESTVSRIRTEHFPLTLESARPSHTSQYLCASRSWGPGELFFGEGSRLTVL.

The chain combines TRBV5-5 with TRBJ2-3, with TRBD2 identical over 11 bases. This CDR3 region has 14 residues. V was pared by 5 bases and J by 1 base, with 0 bases of the junction left unmatched. The germline V gene has CDR1 SGHKS and CDR2 YYEKEE (reference sequence). The CDR3 DNA is TGTGCCAGCAGGGGACTAGCGGGCACAGATACGCAGTATTTT. Translating it yields CASRGLAGTDTQYF. The full variable domain, with the rest looked up from reference TRBV5-5 and TRBJ2-3, is DAGVTQSPTHLIKTRGQQVTLRCSPISGHKSVSWYQQVLGQGPQFIFQYYEKEERGRGNFPDRFSARQFPNYSSELNVNALLLGDSALYLCASRGLAGTDTQYFGPGTRLTVL.

The genes are TRBV12-3 or TRBV12-4 and TRBJ2-5, with D possibly matching TRBD1 (6 bases). CDR3 length equals 11 residues. Trimming removed 3 bases at V and 9 bases at J, with 8 bases between. The CDR3 nucleotides read TGTGCCAGCAGTTTGGCAGGGGCCCAGTACTTC. Encoded protein: CASSLAGAQYF.

This clone was recorded once. The chain's CDR3 is CASRQGAHTGELFF. The CDR3 DNA is TGTGCCAGCAGGCAGGGGGCCCACACCGGGGAGCTGTTTTTT. The J gene is TRBJ2-2, the V gene TRBV2; TRBD1 matches 8 bases. This CDR3 is 14 amino acids long. V was pared by 6 bases and J by 3 bases, with 3 bases of the junction left unmatched. CDR1 is SNHLY, CDR2 FYNNEI, per germline.

The CDR3 coding sequence is TGTGCCAGCAGCAAAGAACAGAGATTCTACGAGCAGTACTTC. This codes for CASSKEQRFYEQYF. The rearrangement links TRBV21-1 to TRBJ2-7; the D call in the table, TRBD1, was not verified against the DNA. TRBV21-1 is a recognized pseudogene. The CDR3 runs to 14 residues.

Only one count was recorded for this clone. The chain is built from TRBV11-2 and TRBJ2-1; TRBD2 matches 8 bases. With 0 bases clipped from V and 12 bases from J, the junction kept 7 bases outside the gene matches. The CDR3 runs to 14 residues. Per the germline V gene, CDR1 is SGHAT and CDR2 is FQNNGV. The DNA for the CDR3 is TGTGCCAGCAGCTTAGAGGGACTAGGTCTCCGGCAGTTCTTC. Translation gives CASSLEGLGLRQFF.

The gene calls are TRBV7-9 and TRBJ1-2; 12 bases align to TRBD1. There are 13 residues in the CDR3. Germline V gives CDR1 SEHNR, CDR2 FQNEAQ (reference sequence). V lost 11 bases, J lost 7 bases, and 8 bases stayed unmatched. For the CDR3, the DNA is TGTGCCCTCCGGGACAGGGGGCATGGTGGCTACACCTTC. It translates to CALRDRGHGGYTF. The whole variable domain, filled in from reference TRBV7-9 and TRBJ1-2, reads DTGVSQNPRHKITKRGQNVTFRCDPISEHNRLYWYRQTLGQGPEFLTYFQNEAQLEKSRLLSDRFSAERPKGSFSTLEIQRTEQGDSAMYLCALRDRGHGGYTFGSGTRLTVV.

Notes on this clone: This sample also contains other DNA sequences that code for the same CDR3. The J gene is TRBJ1-1, the V gene TRBV24-1, with a tentative D call TRBD1 (6 bases). The V gene's germline CDR1 is KGHDR and CDR2 SFDVKD. This CDR3 contains 12 residues. The V end was cut by 3 bases, the J end by 5 bases, with 6 bases between. CDR3: CATSDQGTEAFF. In DNA form, the CDR3 reads TGTGCCACCAGTGATCAGGGGACTGAAGCTTTCTTT.